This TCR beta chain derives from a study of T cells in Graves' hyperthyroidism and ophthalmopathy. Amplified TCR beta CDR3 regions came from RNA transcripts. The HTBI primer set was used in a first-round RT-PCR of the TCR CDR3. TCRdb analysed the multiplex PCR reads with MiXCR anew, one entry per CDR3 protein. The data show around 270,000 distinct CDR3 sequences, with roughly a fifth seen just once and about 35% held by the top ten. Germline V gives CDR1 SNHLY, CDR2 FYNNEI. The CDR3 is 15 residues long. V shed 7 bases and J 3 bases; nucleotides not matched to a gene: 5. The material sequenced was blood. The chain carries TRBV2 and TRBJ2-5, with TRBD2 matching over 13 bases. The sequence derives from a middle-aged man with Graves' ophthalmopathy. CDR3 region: CASTGLAGAEETQYF. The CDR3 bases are TGTGCCAGCACCGGACTAGCGGGAGCTGAAGAGACCCAGTACTTC.